The clone carrying this T cell receptor (beta chain) has just one count. V gave up 4 bases and J gave up 7 bases, with 11 bases separating them. Germline V gene data show CDR1 as SGHDN and CDR2 as FVKESK. The CDR3 runs 13 residues. Data came from immunoSEQ multiplex PCR; TCRdb stores just in-frame clones and leaves some out. The repertoire has over 140,000 clones, about 75% of them found once; the top ten carry roughly 2.9%. These data belong to a study of blood T cell repertoires in COVID-19. The overall study: COVID-19 samples from acute and convalescent phases originated in the United States, Italy and Spain. Sample material is recorded as cDNA or gDNA derived from T cells, B-cell-depleted T cells, or PBMCs.

Clinical histories supplied by participants themselves formed the basis of cohort assignment. The sequence derives from a woman in her forties or fifties who had recovered from COVID-19. The sequenced sample was PBMCs or T cells enriched from blood (not recorded which). The chain employs TRBV14 and TRBJ1-3; D is unresolved. The CDR3 DNA reads TGTGCCAGCAGCCGAAACGGAGGGAACACCATATATTTT. Residues: CASSRNGGNTIYF.